Listed below are T cell receptor beta chains from one sample, sequenced in a study of cytotoxic CD8 clonotypes in ibrutinib-treated CLL. Profiled with immunoSEQ multiplex PCR; TCRdb holds only in-frame clones, not every one. The table has 35,000 to 55,000 clones, roughly 76% seen once. The sample consisted of PBMCs, taken after 12 months of ibrutinib treatment. The receptors were gathered from a human donor with chronic lymphocytic leukemia. The CDR3 runs from the conserved cysteine through the conserved F or W. The D gene is left open where the match is weak. Clone size, where shown, is once, few, many, or a class for clones that have expanded.

clone_size j_call d_call v_call cdr3_nt cdr3_aa
- TRBJ2-1 - TRBV6-1 TGTGCCAGCAGTGTAGGGACAATCTCGTACAATGAGCAGTTCTTC CASSVGTISYNEQFF
few TRBJ1-2 - TRBV9 TGTGCCAGCAGCGAGGGGAACTATGGCTACACCTTC CASSEGNYGYTF
- TRBJ1-4 TRBD1 TRBV9 TGTGCCAGCAGCGGACGACAGGGGGCTCCTAATGAAAAACTGTTTTTT CASSGRQGAPNEKLFF
- TRBJ2-3 - TRBV5-1 TGCGCCAGCAGCTCCCTTGCTGCTAGCACAGATACGCAGTATTTT CASSSLAASTDTQYF
- TRBJ2-1 - TRBV7-6 TGTGCCAGCAGTCTATCAGGGTTAGGACACAATGAGCAGTTCTTC CASSLSGLGHNEQFF
few TRBJ2-7 - TRBV7-7 TGTGCTAGCAGCTTAGCTATACGAGACGAGCAGTACTTC CASSLAIRDEQYF
- TRBJ1-2 TRBD1 TRBV18 TGTGCCAGCTCACAGGGAAGGCATGACGGAGGGTACAGGGGGCGCATCTATGGCTACACCTTC CASSQGRHDGGYRGRIYGYTF
- TRBJ2-3 TRBD2 TRBV7-2 TGTGCCAGCAGCTTAGTCCTAGCGGGGGGGCCGGGGCAGTATTTT CASSLVLAGGPGQYF
once TRBJ1-2 - TRBV7-3 TGTGCCAGCAGCTCCAAAATACAGGGAGATGGTGGCTACACCTTC CASSSKIQGDGGYTF
- TRBJ1-3 TRBD1 TRBV19 TGTGCCAGTAGTATGGACAGGGTGGTTGGAAACACCATATATTTT CASSMDRVVGNTIYF
- TRBJ1-4 TRBD1 TRBV7-9 TGTGCCAGCAGCTTCCTAAACACAGGGGGCAGACTGTTTTTT CASSFLNTGGRLFF
- TRBJ2-7 - TRBV6-6 TGTGCCAGCACCTCTATGGCGGCCTACGAGCAGTACTTC CASTSMAAYEQYF
- TRBJ2-5 - TRBV7-3 TGTGCCAGCAGCTTAGGGGCGGGGCCCCAAGAGACCCAGTACTTC CASSLGAGPQETQYF
- TRBJ1-1 TRBD1 TRBV6-1 TGTGCCAGCAGTGGGACGACAGGGGGCACTGAAGCTTTCTTT CASSGTTGGTEAFF
- TRBJ2-5 TRBD2 TRBV7-9 TGTGCCAGCAGCACCCAAGCTCGGGGGGAGTGGACCCAGTACTTC CASSTQARGEWTQYF
few TRBJ1-2 - TRBV11-2 TGTGCCAGCAGCTTAGGGGTCAGGGGATATGGCTACACCTTC CASSLGVRGYGYTF
- TRBJ1-1 - TRBV14 TGTGCCAGCAGCCAAGATCCTCGGGAATGGGGGCGAACTGAAGCTTTCTTT CASSQDPREWGRTEAFF
- TRBJ2-1 - TRBV10-1 TGCGCCAGCAGTGTAGGGGCCTACAATGAGCAGTTCTTC CASSVGAYNEQFF
few TRBJ1-1 - TRBV5-4 TGTGCCAGCAGCCCTGGACAGAGTGAAGCTTTCTTT CASSPGQSEAFF
- TRBJ2-7 - TRBV9 TGTGCCAGCAGCGTCGAGCAGGAAGCCTACGAGCAGTACTTC CASSVEQEAYEQYF
- TRBJ2-1 - TRBV27 TGTGCCAGCAGTTTATCGGGGTATTCAGAGCAGTTCTTC CASSLSGYSEQFF
- TRBJ2-5 TRBD1 TRBV6-5 TGTGCCAGCAGAGAAAACAGGGGGGTGCAGACCCAGTACTTC CASRENRGVQTQYF
- TRBJ2-5 - TRBV1 TGCACCAGCAGCCAAGAGGTGCTAGCGGGCTGCCAAGAGACCCAGTACTTC CTSSQEVLAGCQETQYF
- TRBJ2-5 - TRBV7-6 TGTGCCAGCAGCTTATCTGGACGGCAAGAGACCCAGTACTTC CASSLSGRQETQYF
- TRBJ2-4 - TRBV5-1 TGCGCCAGCAGCTTGGACTGGCTAGCCAAAAACATTCAGTACTTC CASSLDWLAKNIQYF
- TRBJ1-2 TRBD1 TRBV11-2 TGTGCCAGCAGCATCCGGGACAGGGGGCAATCTGCCTATGGCTACACCTTC CASSIRDRGQSAYGYTF
- TRBJ1-2 - TRBV2 TGTGCCAGCAGTGAAGGATTATATGGCTACACCTTC CASSEGLYGYTF
- TRBJ1-2 TRBD1 TRBV29-1 TGCAGCGGACTGACAGGGGGCTCTGGCTACACCTTC CSGLTGGSGYTF
- TRBJ1-4 - TRBV11-2 TGTGCCAGCAGCCCAGTACAGACTGAAAATGAAAAACTGTTTTTT CASSPVQTENEKLFF
- TRBJ1-5 - TRBV6-5 TGTGCCAGCAGCACCGGGCGCTCAAATCAGCCCCAGCATTTT CASSTGRSNQPQHF
- TRBJ1-5 - TRBV28 TGTGCCAGCAGTAACAATCAGCCCCAGCATTTT CASSNNQPQHF
- TRBJ1-5 - TRBV10-2 TGCGCCAGCAGGAAGGGAGGCAATCAGCCCCAGCATTTT CASRKGGNQPQHF
- TRBJ1-6 - TRBV6-1 TGTGCCAGCAGTGGGAGCTCCTATAATTCACCCCTCCACTTT CASSGSSYNSPLHF
- TRBJ2-2 TRBD2 TRBV9 TGTGCCAGCAGCGCTAGTAGGGAGGGGAGGAACACCGGGGAGCTGTTTTTT CASSASREGRNTGELFF
- TRBJ2-5 - TRBV7-2 TGTGCCAGCAGCTTCCTGCCCGGAGAGACCCAGTACTTC CASSFLPGETQYF
few TRBJ1-2 TRBD1 TRBV6-4 TGTGCCAGCAGTGACTCGTATGACAGGGGTGGCTACACCTTC CASSDSYDRGGYTF
- TRBJ2-7 TRBD2 TRBV5-1 TGCGCCAGCACCTTAGCGGGGGGGCCAAACGAGCAGTACTTC CASTLAGGPNEQYF
once TRBJ1-2 - TRBV29-1 TGCAGCGTTGGGGACATAAACTATGGCTACACCTTC CSVGDINYGYTF
- TRBJ1-6 - TRBV6-1 TGTGCCAGCAGTGAACGGGAGAATTCACCCCTCCACTTT CASSERENSPLHF
few TRBJ2-7 TRBD2 TRBV5-1 TGCGCCAGCAGCTTCCTAGCGGGATACGAGCAGTACTTC CASSFLAGYEQYF
- TRBJ2-3 - TRBV10-3 TGTGCCATCAGTGAGGGCACAGATACGCAGTATTTT CAISEGTDTQYF
few TRBJ2-3 - TRBV6-5 TGTGCCAGCAGGGCCCCGACTGGGGCAGATACGCAGTATTTT CASRAPTGADTQYF
- TRBJ1-5 - TRBV7-9 TGTGCCAGCAGCCCCCTATCAGGGCAGACAAATCAGCCCCAGCATTTT CASSPLSGQTNQPQHF
few TRBJ1-2 - TRBV19 TGTGCCAGTAGTATTGCGGAATGGGGGGCGGTCTATGGCTACACCTTC CASSIAEWGAVYGYTF
- TRBJ1-1 - TRBV5-1 TGCGCCAGCAGCTTGTTTTCAGCGAACACTGAAGCTTTCTTT CASSLFSANTEAFF
- TRBJ1-2 - TRBV10-2 TGCGCCAGCAGTGATTACATGTCACTAGATAACTATGGCTACACCTTC CASSDYMSLDNYGYTF